The clone carrying this T cell receptor (beta chain) was seen many times. What it binds is unknown. This entry belongs to a study of blood T cells in healthy people across ages. The second PCR ran about 6 to 12 cycles with a sample-barcoded 5' primer and J-beta primers. Sequencing yielded, for each sample, at least 3 million paired-end reads carrying CDR3. TCRdb re-analysed the 5' RACE reads in MiXCR, keeping a single row per CDR3 protein. The sample includes over 600,000 distinct CDR3 sequences, less than 45% of them seen just once. Every donor contributed roughly 10 milliliters of peripheral blood by blood draw. Study-wide results and caveats: The fall in TCR beta diversity per million T cells was roughly linear with age.

The sequenced sample consisted of blood. This sequence originates from a man of 80 years or more in good health.

The CDR3 DNA is TGCAGCGTGACGAAGGACAGTACGAGCTCCTACGAGCAGTACTTC. Residues: CSVTKDSTSSYEQYF. The chain couples TRBV29-1 to TRBJ2-7, with D possibly being TRBD1 (6 bases). The CDR3 consists of 15 residues. The ends were cut back, 6 bases at V and 0 bases at J, with 18 bases in the middle. Germline CDR1 reads SQVTM; CDR2 reads ANQGSEA.